This T cell receptor beta chain was sequenced during a study of PD-L1 blockade in urothelial cancer. Study context: Most patients, about 85% of the roughly 30, were males with bladder-origin cancer.

The repertoire was sequenced with immunoSEQ multiplex PCR; TCRdb's copy has only in-frame clones and lacks some. The top ten hold roughly 16% of the sample, which has tens of thousands of clones, approximately 80% seen once. Time point specified: pretreatment peripheral blood. V shed 6 bases and J shed 8 bases, with 11 bases lying between them. Germline V lookup: CDR1 MDHEN, CDR2 SYDVKM. The CDR3 has 11 amino acids. The V gene is TRBV28, the J gene TRBJ2-7; D is undetermined. The sample in question was PBMCs, obtained around atezolizumab (anti-PD-L1) treatment. This clonotype originated in a man between 60 and 75 years old with urothelial cancer. The CDR3 region has the DNA TGTGCCAGCAGCCAGACATATCAGCAGTACTTC. This codes for CASSQTYQQYF.